This TCR beta chain derives from a study of monozygotic twins with inflammatory bowel disease. TCRdb reprocessed the 5' RACE reads, keeping one entry per CDR3 protein, no DNA. Its listing shows roughly 200,000 distinct CDR3 sequences. The sequenced sample was blood. The clonotype originates from a human donor with ulcerative colitis or Crohn's disease, or a healthy co-twin of an affected twin (not recorded which).

CDR3 amino acids: CASSYIDTGELFF. The chain is built from TRBV7-2 and TRBJ2-2. Germline CDR1 and CDR2: SGHTA and FQGNSA. The CDR3 loop spans 13 amino acids.